This TCR beta chain stems from a study of blood T cell repertoires in COVID-19. Overall study context: COVID-19 samples collected from the United States, Italy and Spain covered acute and convalescent phases. T cells, B-cell-depleted T cells, or PBMCs provided the cDNA or gDNA that served as material.

Germline values: CDR1 MNHEY, CDR2 SVGAGI. There are 14 residues in the CDR3. V shed 8 bases and J 0 bases; nucleotides not matched to a gene: 6. Original handling: Using reference gene primer amplification, nucleated cell counts were estimated. Repertoires were generated with immunoSEQ multiplex PCR, while TCRdb's copy carries only in-frame clones and drops some. The DNA gave D and trimming, while V, J and clone size come from that table. This repertoire shows roughly 97,000 clones, roughly 90% found once; its top ten account for approximately 5.5%. The gene calls are TRBV6-5 and TRBJ2-7; TRBD1 matches at 8 bases. The material sequenced was peripheral blood. This clonotype originated in a human donor in a cohort sampled during active COVID-19. The chain's CDR3 is CASVRDRSSYEQYF. The CDR3 DNA is TGTGCCAGCGTCCGGGACAGGAGCTCCTACGAGCAGTACTTC.